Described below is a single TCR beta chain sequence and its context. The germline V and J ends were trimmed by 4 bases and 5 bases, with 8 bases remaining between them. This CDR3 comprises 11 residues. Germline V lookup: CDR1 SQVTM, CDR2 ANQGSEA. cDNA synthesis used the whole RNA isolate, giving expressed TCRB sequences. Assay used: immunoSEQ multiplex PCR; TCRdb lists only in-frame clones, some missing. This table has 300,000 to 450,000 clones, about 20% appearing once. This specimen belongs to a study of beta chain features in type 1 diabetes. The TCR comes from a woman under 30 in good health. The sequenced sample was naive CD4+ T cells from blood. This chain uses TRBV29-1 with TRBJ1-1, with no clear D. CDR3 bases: TGCAGCGTTGTGCGGGGTACTGAAGCTTTCTTT. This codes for CSVVRGTEAFF.